This T cell receptor beta chain was captured in a study of tumor and adjacent non-tumor tissue in lung cancer. Study-level results: Tumor repertoires had a smaller top 100 clone share than normal lung.

This sample's RNA came from whole unsorted tissue. Of note for this clonotype: Its antigen remains unknown. A much larger clone is a single base away; this may be a read error.

Three rounds of nested PCR, following a modified ARM-PCR protocol, produced the TCRbeta library. In TCRdb, the multiplex PCR reads were re-called with MiXCR into one record per CDR3 protein. The sample carries 75,000 to 100,000 distinct CDR3 sequences, roughly 66% recorded once. Between the trimmed V and J ends, which lost 6 bases and 9 bases, there was a span of 18 bases. This CDR3 is built from 15 residues. CDR1 SGHVS and CDR2 FQNEAQ come from the germline V gene. The sequence was collected from a man aged 60 to 69 with non-small cell lung cancer. V and J are TRBV7-8 and TRBJ1-6; D might be TRBD1 (6 bases). Source material: lung tumor tissue. The CDR3 DNA follows: TGTGCCAGCAGGGCCCCCTGGACAGAAGCTTCACCCCTCCACTTT. Translating gives CASRAPWTEASPLHF.